The clone carrying this TCR beta chain occurred once. This sample is drawn from a study of blood T cell repertoires in COVID-19. Per the original data handling: Amplification from reference gene primers served as the basis for estimated nucleated cell counts. The data were produced by immunoSEQ multiplex PCR, yet TCRdb's version contains in-frame clones alone and is incomplete. The V and J calls and clone size come from that table; D and trimming were worked out from the DNA. Among about 200,000 clones listed, approximately 81% were seen once. The CDR3 runs to 14 residues. Trimming cost V 0 bases and J 6 bases, with 11 bases left between them. The germline gives CDR1 MNHEY, CDR2 SVGAGI.

The TCR sequence derives from a man between 35 and 55 years old who had recovered from COVID-19. The chain couples TRBV6-5 to TRBJ1-2, with D perhaps TRBD1 (5 bases). The sequenced material came from PBMCs or T cells enriched from blood (not recorded which). CDR3 region: CASSYSLGGDGYTF. CDR3 nucleotides: TGTGCCAGCAGTTACTCGCTGGGGGGGGATGGCTACACCTTC.